This T cell receptor beta chain was observed in a study of blood T cell repertoires in COVID-19. Study details: There were acute and convalescent COVID-19 samples, and they came from the United States, Italy and Spain.

This clone was picked up a small number of times. Profiled with immunoSEQ multiplex PCR; TCRdb holds only in-frame clones, not every one. The sample has 70,000 to 95,000 clones, around nine tenths seen once. V trimming: 2 bases; J trimming: 8 bases; junction bases outside the gene matches: 13. The CDR3 runs to 17 residues. Looked up from germline, CDR1 is LNHDA and CDR2 is SQIVND (reference sequence). The TCR originated in a woman aged 45-60 years in a cohort sampled during active COVID-19. The sample consisted of peripheral blood. V usage is TRBV19 and J usage is TRBJ1-5; 9 bases are a match to TRBD1. The CDR3 nucleotides are TGTGCCAGTAGTATATTCCTCCTCACAGGGGGCAGAAAGCCCCAGCATTTT. It codes for CASSIFLLTGGRKPQHF.